What follows are 21 T cell receptor beta chains derived from one specimen sequenced in a study of shared clonotypes between healthy human individuals. Produced via immunoSEQ multiplex PCR; TCRdb's table is partial and in-frame only. The data contain about 2.4 million clones, approximately 90% of them singletons. Specimen: naive CD4+ T cells sorted from blood. Subset here: CD45RA+ positively selected. These receptors all come from a man between 18 and 35 years old in good health.

This clone was seen just once. The CDR3 DNA is TGCGCCAGCAGCTTACGACTAGCGGGGGGCCCAGAGACCCAGTACTTC. Amino acids: CASSLRLAGGPETQYF. The chain recombines TRBV5-1 with TRBJ2-5, with 13 bases that match TRBD2. The CDR3 totals 16 residues. CDR1 is SGHRS, CDR2 YFSETQ, per germline. Losses at the gene ends were 2 bases for V and 4 bases for J; bases not matched to a gene: 5.

The chain recombines TRBV5-4 with TRBJ1-1; unclear D gene. The germline V gene has CDR1 SGHNT and CDR2 YYREEE (reference sequence). V was trimmed by 4 bases and J by 1 base, leaving 11 bases between them. The CDR3 sequence is 14 residues long. Written as DNA, the CDR3 is TGTGCCAGCAGCATCCGGTTACAGAACACTGAAGCTTTCTTT. Protein: CASSIRLQNTEAFF.

The J gene is TRBJ2-3, the V gene TRBV7-2, with D unclear. The CDR3 sequence is 14 residues long. V lost 1 base and J 4 bases, leaving 9 bases between the germline ends. Germline lookup yields CDR1 SGHTA and CDR2 FQGNSA. In nucleotides, the CDR3 is TGTGCCAGCAGCTTAGATGGGATCGCAGATACGCAGTATTTT. Residues: CASSLDGIADTQYF.

Concerning this clone itself: The same CDR3 arises from other DNA sequences in this sample as well. V usage is TRBV5-1 and J usage is TRBJ1-1; D is ambiguous. This CDR3 has 14 amino acids. V lost 2 bases and J lost 0, with 8 bases in between. Germline-derived CDR1 and CDR2 are SGHRS and YFSETQ. CDR3 region: CASSLGAVNTEAFF. CDR3 nucleotides: TGCGCCAGCAGCTTAGGCGCTGTGAACACTGAAGCTTTCTTT.

J is TRBJ2-3 and V is TRBV5-1; D uncertain. Germline V lookup: CDR1 SGHRS, CDR2 YFSETQ. This CDR3 region has 14 residues. The V end was cut by 4 bases, the J end by 8 bases, with 17 bases between. The CDR3: CASSLRREVGTQYF. The CDR3 DNA reads as TGCGCCAGCAGCCTCCGCCGTGAAGTTGGTACGCAGTATTTT.

The J gene is TRBJ2-4, the V gene TRBV5-8; D is possibly TRBD1 (5 bases). CDR1 and CDR2 from the germline V gene are SGHTS and YDEGEE. V was clipped by 6 bases and J by 8 bases, with 9 bases between them. CDR3 size: 11 residues. The CDR3 here is CASTLRDIQYF. DNA for the CDR3: TGTGCCAGCACCCTCAGGGACATTCAGTACTTC.

As to this clone: Other DNA sequences of this sample code for an identical CDR3. The chain combines TRBV5-1 with TRBJ2-2, with D perhaps assigned TRBD1 or TRBD2 (5 bases each). Germline lookup yields CDR1 SGHRS and CDR2 YFSETQ. V lost 2 bases, J lost 0 bases, and 8 bases lay in between. The CDR3 totals 15 residues. CDR3 sequence: CASSFGTPNTGELFF. CDR3 coding DNA: TGCGCCAGCAGCTTCGGGACGCCGAACACCGGGGAGCTGTTTTTT.

The chain has TRBV4-1 and TRBJ1-5; 9 nucleotides agree with TRBD1. Germline V lookup: CDR1 MGHRA, CDR2 YSYEKL. V lost 0 bases, J lost 6 bases, and 6 bases stayed unmatched. The CDR3 totals 16 residues. CDR3 loop: CASSQDTGGRGQPQHF. The CDR3 nucleotides are TGCGCCAGCAGCCAAGATACAGGGGGCCGAGGTCAGCCCCAGCATTTT.

The chain is built from TRBV10-3 and TRBJ2-7, with 9 bases aligning to TRBD1. Germline CDR1 reads ENHRY; CDR2 reads SYGVKD. Trimming cost V 5 bases and J 5 bases; bases outside gene matches: 7. CDR3 length equals 14 residues. The CDR3 here is CAISPRTGVDEQYF. CDR3 nucleotide sequence: TGTGCCATCAGTCCTAGGACAGGGGTTGACGAGCAGTACTTC.

The chain couples TRBV6-1 to TRBJ2-1, with TRBD2 as a possible D gene (6 bases). From germline, CDR1 is MNHNS and CDR2 SASEGT. Trimming left V 4 bases short and J 0 bases short, with 10 bases between. The CDR3 is made up of 15 amino acids. CDR3 nucleotides: TGTGCCAGCAGTGCTCACGGGAGCTCCTACAATGAGCAGTTCTTC. Residues: CASSAHGSSYNEQFF.

The chain has TRBV27 and TRBJ2-7; possibly TRBD1 or TRBD2 for D (6 bases each). This CDR3 is 12 amino acids long. Trimming pared 3 bases from V and 6 bases from J, leaving 9 bases between. From germline, CDR1 is MNHEY and CDR2 SMNVEV (reference sequence). The CDR3 DNA reads TGTGCCAGCAGTTTCGGAGGGGGCGAGCAGTACTTC. This codes for CASSFGGGEQYF.

Only one count was recorded for this clone. The chain joins TRBV5-1 to TRBJ2-1; 10 bases are shared with TRBD2. V dropped 3 bases and J dropped 7; count of bases not matched to a gene: 1. The CDR3 runs 13 residues. Germline V gives CDR1 SGHRS, CDR2 YFSETQ. This chain's CDR3 is CASSSSGSNEQFF. CDR3 DNA: TGCGCCAGCAGCTCTAGCGGGAGTAATGAGCAGTTCTTC. The full variable domain, in which reference TRBV5-1 and TRBJ2-1 provide the parts outside the CDR3, is KAGVTQTPRYLIKTRGQQVTLSCSPISGHRSVSWYQQTPGQGLQFLFEYFSETQRNKGNFPGRFSGRQFSNSRSEMNVSTLELGDSALYLCASSSSGSNEQFFGPGTRLTVL.

As to this clone: This sample includes further DNA sequences coding for the same CDR3. The chain carries TRBV7-2 and TRBJ2-3; 13 bases align to TRBD2. CDR3 length: 16 amino acids. With V trimmed by 5 bases and J by 1 base, 3 bases remained unmatched. Germline CDR1 reads SGHTA; CDR2 reads FQGNSA. The CDR3 DNA sequence: TGTGCCAGCAGCCTAGGACTAGCGGGAGGCACAGATACGCAGTATTTT. Translated: CASSLGLAGGTDTQYF.

This clone was recorded only once. The V call is TRBV6-1, the J call TRBJ2-5, with D maybe TRBD2 (7 bases). Germline V gene sequence: CDR1 MNHNS, CDR2 SASEGT. The V end was cut by 2 bases, the J end by 7 bases, with 14 bases between. The length of the CDR3 is 14 residues. The CDR3 bases are TGTGCCAGCAGTGAAAGGGGTAGGGGGGGGACCCAGTACTTC. Protein: CASSERGRGGTQYF.

This chain joins TRBV28 and TRBJ2-7; D perhaps matches TRBD1 (5 bases). CDR1 MDHEN and CDR2 SYDVKM come from the germline V gene. This CDR3 region has 13 residues. Trimming removed 6 bases at V and 2 bases at J, with 11 bases between. CDR3 protein: CASSPSGTYEQYF. The DNA of the CDR3 is TGTGCCAGCAGCCCATCAGGGACCTACGAGCAGTACTTC. Together with reference TRBV28 and TRBJ2-7, the CDR3 gives the full variable domain: DVKVTQSSRYLVKRTGEKVFLECVQDMDHENMFWYRQDPGLGLRLIYFSYDVKMKEKGDIPEGYSVSREKKERFSLILESASTNQTSMYLCASSPSGTYEQYFGPGTRLTVT.

The gene calls are TRBV6-5 and TRBJ1-4; 8 bases are shared with TRBD1. The J segment lost 6 bases and the V segment lost 5 bases, leaving 8 bases of the junction unmatched. CDR1 and CDR2 from the germline V gene are MNHEY and SVGAGI. The CDR3 has 15 amino acids. CDR3 sequence reads: CASSPSPTGDEKLFF. The CDR3 coding sequence is TGTGCCAGCAGTCCCTCCCCGACAGGGGATGAAAAACTGTTTTTT.

Details on this clone: Other DNA sequences in the sample encode the same CDR3. The V gene is TRBV30, the J gene TRBJ1-1, with no clear D. CDR1 GTSNPN and CDR2 SVGIG come from the germline V gene (reference sequence). The CDR3 sequence is 14 residues long. Trimming shortened V by 0 bases and J by 5 bases, and 13 bases separated the two germline ends. The DNA of the CDR3 is TGTGCCTGGAGTGTAATCGGGGTAGGAACTGAAGCTTTCTTT. It encodes CAWSVIGVGTEAFF.

The chain combines TRBV6-5 with TRBJ2-1; D may be TRBD1 (5 bases). Germline V gene sequence: CDR1 MNHEY, CDR2 SVGAGI. This CDR3 is 14 amino acids long. V was shortened by 6 bases and J by 3 bases, with 12 bases between the two germline ends. CDR3 nucleotides: TGTGCCAGCAGATCCACAGGATTCTACAATGAGCAGTTCTTC. This translates into CASRSTGFYNEQFF.

The chain links TRBV6-1 to TRBJ1-5, with 8 bases fitting TRBD1. CDR3 length: 13 residues. The trim removed 5 bases at V and 7 bases at J, leaving 4 bases unmatched. Germline V gives CDR1 MNHNS, CDR2 SASEGT. The CDR3 DNA sequence: TGTGCCAGCAGTCCGGACAGGGACCAGCCCCAGCATTTT. Translated: CASSPDRDQPQHF.

As for this clone: This sample also contains other DNA sequences that code for the same CDR3. This chain links TRBV6-1 with TRBJ1-1, with D hard to call. Germline CDR1 and CDR2: MNHNS and SASEGT. Trimming took 9 bases from V and 1 from J, leaving 12 bases between them. This CDR3 has 13 residues. The CDR3 bases are TGTGCCAGTCGTGGAGGCGGGAACACTGAAGCTTTCTTT. Translation gives CASRGGGNTEAFF.

The V gene is TRBV5-4, the J gene TRBJ1-4; 9 bases align to TRBD1. Trimming took 4 bases from V and 7 from J; bases not matched to a gene: 5. The CDR3 length is 14 residues. Germline values: CDR1 SGHNT, CDR2 YYREEE (reference sequence). The CDR3 reads CASSRDRATEKLFF. Written as DNA, the CDR3 is TGTGCCAGCAGCCGGGACAGGGCCACTGAAAAACTGTTTTTT.